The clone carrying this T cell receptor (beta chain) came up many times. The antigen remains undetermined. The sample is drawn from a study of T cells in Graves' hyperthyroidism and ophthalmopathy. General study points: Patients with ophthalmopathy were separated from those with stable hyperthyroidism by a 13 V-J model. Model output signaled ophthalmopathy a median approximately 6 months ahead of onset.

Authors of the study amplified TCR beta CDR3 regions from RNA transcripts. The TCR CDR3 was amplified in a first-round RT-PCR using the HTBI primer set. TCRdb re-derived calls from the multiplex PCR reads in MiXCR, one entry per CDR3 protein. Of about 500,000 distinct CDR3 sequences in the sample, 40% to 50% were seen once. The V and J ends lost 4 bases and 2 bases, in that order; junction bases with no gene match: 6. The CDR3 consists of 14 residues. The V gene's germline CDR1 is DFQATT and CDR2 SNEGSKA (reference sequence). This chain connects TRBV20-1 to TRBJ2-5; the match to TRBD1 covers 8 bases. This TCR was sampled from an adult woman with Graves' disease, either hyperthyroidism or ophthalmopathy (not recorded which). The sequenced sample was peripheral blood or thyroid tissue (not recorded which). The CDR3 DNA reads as TGCAGTGCTAAGGACAGGGCGGTTCAAGAGACCCAGTACTTC. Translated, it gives CSAKDRAVQETQYF.